This paragraph covers one T cell receptor (beta chain) sequence. Germline V gives CDR1 SGHKS, CDR2 YYEKEE (reference sequence). The CDR3 is 15 amino acids. V dropped 3 bases and J dropped 2; count of bases not matched to a gene: 3. A library of TCRbeta sequences, prepared with unique molecular identifiers, was generated. From the PCR reads, TCRdb called clonotypes with MiXCR, one entry per CDR3 protein. The sample holds hundreds of thousands of distinct CDR3 sequences, roughly 17% seen once. This specimen comes from a study of T-cell reconstitution after alpha-beta-depleted transplantation in children.

This TCR was recovered from a human donor who donated a stem cell graft to a child with acute myeloid leukemia. This rearrangement joins TRBV5-5 to TRBJ1-2; 11 positions agree with TRBD1. Sequencing used PBMCs from the stem cell graft donor, obtained from the stem cell graft. In DNA, the CDR3 is TGTGCCAGCAGCTCCCGGACAGGGGGCAACTATGGCTACACCTTC. It specifies CASSSRTGGNYGYTF. The whole variable domain, filled in from reference TRBV5-5 and TRBJ1-2, reads DAGVTQSPTHLIKTRGQQVTLRCSPISGHKSVSWYQQVLGQGPQFIFQYYEKEERGRGNFPDRFSARQFPNYSSELNVNALLLGDSALYLCASSSRTGGNYGYTFGSGTRLTVV.